This TCR beta chain was sequenced during a study of blood T cell repertoires in COVID-19. The table lists this clone with many counts. CDR1 and CDR2 (germline): MGHRA, YSYEKL. The CDR3 loop spans 16 amino acids. The trim removed 1 base at V and 6 bases at J, leaving 7 bases unmatched. As processed by the authors: Cell counts per sample came from amplifying reference gene primers. The data were produced by immunoSEQ multiplex PCR, yet TCRdb's version contains in-frame clones alone and is incomplete. V and J calls and clone size are those listed in that table; D and trimming were worked out from the DNA. The sample lists about 210,000 clones, about three quarters occurring once.

The V gene is TRBV4-1, the J gene TRBJ2-3, with 10 bases fitting TRBD2. Sample: peripheral blood. The source of this sequence is a woman between 65 and 79 years old with acute or convalescent COVID-19. The CDR3 DNA reads TGCGCCAGCAGCCAAGCGGTAATAGCGGGGGGTGATACGCAGTATTTT. This sequence encodes CASSQAVIAGGDTQYF.